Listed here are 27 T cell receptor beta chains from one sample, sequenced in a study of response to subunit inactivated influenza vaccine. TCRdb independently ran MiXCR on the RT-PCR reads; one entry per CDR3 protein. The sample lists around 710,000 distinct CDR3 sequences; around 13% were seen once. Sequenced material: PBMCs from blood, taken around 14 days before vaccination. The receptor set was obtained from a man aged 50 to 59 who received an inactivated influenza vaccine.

Written as DNA, the CDR3 is TGCGCCAGCAGGGAAGTTGACCAAGAGACCCAGTACTTC. Translating it yields CASREVDQETQYF. V and J are TRBV5-1 and TRBJ2-5; no definite D call. The CDR3 consists of 13 residues. In germline, CDR1 is SGHRS, CDR2 YFSETQ. V was shortened by 5 bases and J by 0 bases, with 8 bases between the two germline ends.

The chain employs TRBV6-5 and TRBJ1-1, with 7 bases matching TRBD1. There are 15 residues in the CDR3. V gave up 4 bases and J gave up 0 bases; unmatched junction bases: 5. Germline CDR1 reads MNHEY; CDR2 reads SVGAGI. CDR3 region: CASSSRTGMNTEAFF. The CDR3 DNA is TGTGCCAGCAGTTCCCGGACAGGCATGAACACTGAAGCTTTCTTT.

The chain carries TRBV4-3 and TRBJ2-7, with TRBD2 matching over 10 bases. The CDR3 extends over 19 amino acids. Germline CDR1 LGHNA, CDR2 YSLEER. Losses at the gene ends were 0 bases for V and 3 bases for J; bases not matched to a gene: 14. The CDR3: CASSQDLTSGTVGNYEQYF. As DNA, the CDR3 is TGCGCCAGCAGCCAAGATCTAACTAGCGGGACTGTGGGCAACTACGAGCAGTACTTC.

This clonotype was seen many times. The CDR3 reads CASSQGGQVADTQYF. In DNA, the CDR3 is TGTGCCAGCAGCCAAGGTGGGCAGGTTGCAGATACGCAGTATTTT. This chain links TRBV14 with TRBJ2-3, with D unclear. The V end was cut by 1 base, the J end by 4 bases, with 12 bases between. This CDR3 is 15 amino acids long. Germline CDR1 reads SGHDN; CDR2 reads FVKESK.

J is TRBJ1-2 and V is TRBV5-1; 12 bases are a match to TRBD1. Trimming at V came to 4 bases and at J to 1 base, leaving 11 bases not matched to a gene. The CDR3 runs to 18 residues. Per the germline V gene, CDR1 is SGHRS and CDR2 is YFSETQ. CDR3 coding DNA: TGCGCCAGCAGCCGTCAAGGGGGACAGGGGGCCCTTAACTATGGCTACACCTTC. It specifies CASSRQGGQGALNYGYTF.

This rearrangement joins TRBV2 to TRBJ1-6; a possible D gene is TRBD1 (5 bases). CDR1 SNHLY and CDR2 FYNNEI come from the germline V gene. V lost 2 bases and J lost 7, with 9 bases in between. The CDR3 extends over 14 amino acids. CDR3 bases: TGTGCCAGCAGTGAAATGCAGGGCAATTCACCCCTCCACTTT. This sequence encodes CASSEMQGNSPLHF.

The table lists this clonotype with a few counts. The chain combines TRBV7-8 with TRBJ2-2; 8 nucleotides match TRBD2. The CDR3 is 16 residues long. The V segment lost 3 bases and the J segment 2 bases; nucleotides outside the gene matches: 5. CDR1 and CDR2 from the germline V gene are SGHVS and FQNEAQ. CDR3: CASSFVSGVNTGELFF. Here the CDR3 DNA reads TGTGCCAGCAGCTTCGTTAGCGGGGTAAACACCGGGGAGCTGTTTTTT.

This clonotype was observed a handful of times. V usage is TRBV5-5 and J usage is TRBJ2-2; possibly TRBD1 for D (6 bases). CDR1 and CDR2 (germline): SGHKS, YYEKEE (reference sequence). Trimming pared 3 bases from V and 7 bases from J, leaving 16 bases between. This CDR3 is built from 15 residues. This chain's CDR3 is CASSSATGWDGELFF. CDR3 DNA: TGTGCCAGCAGCTCGGCCACAGGGTGGGACGGGGAGCTGTTTTTT.

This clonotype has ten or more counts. CDR3: CASSPEGGTGANVLTF. CDR3 bases: TGCGCCAGCAGCCCGGAGGGGGGTACCGGGGCCAACGTCCTGACTTTC. V and J are TRBV5-1 and TRBJ2-6; D tentatively fits TRBD1 or TRBD2 (6 bases each). The V gene's germline CDR1 is SGHRS and CDR2 YFSETQ. V shed 4 bases and J shed 4 bases, with 15 bases lying between them. There are 16 residues in the CDR3.

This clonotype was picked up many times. The CDR3 bases are TGTGCCAGCAGCCCGACTAGCGTTCAAGAGACCCAGTACTTC. This codes for CASSPTSVQETQYF. The chain uses TRBV7-9 and TRBJ2-5, with TRBD2 matching 8 bases. CDR3 size: 14 residues. The germline gives CDR1 SEHNR, CDR2 FQNEAQ (reference sequence). With V trimmed by 5 bases and J by 2 bases, 4 bases remained unmatched.

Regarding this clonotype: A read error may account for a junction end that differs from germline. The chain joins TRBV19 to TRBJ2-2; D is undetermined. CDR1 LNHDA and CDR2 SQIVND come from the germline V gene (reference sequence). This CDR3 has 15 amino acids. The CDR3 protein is CASRIGTTNTGELFF. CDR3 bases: TGTGCCAGTAGAATAGGCACCACGAACACCGGGGAGCTGTTTTTT.

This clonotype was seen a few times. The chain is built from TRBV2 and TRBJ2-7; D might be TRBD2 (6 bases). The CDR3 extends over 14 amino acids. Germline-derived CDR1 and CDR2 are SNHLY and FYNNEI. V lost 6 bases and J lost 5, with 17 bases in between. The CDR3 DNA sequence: TGTGCCAGCAGCGGAGGGAGTGAGGTCCACGAGCAGTACTTC. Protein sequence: CASSGGSEVHEQYF.

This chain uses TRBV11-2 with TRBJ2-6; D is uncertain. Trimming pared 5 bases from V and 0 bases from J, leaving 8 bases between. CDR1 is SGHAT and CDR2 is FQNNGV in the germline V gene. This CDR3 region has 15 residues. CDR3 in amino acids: CASSLLSSGANVLTF. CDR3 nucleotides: TGTGCCAGCAGCCTCCTAAGCTCTGGGGCCAACGTCCTGACTTTC.

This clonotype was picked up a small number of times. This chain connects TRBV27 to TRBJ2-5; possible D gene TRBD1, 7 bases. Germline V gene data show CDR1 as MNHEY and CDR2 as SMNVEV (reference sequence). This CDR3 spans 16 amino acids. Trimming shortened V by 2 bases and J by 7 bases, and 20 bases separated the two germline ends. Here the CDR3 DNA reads TGTGCCAGCAGTTTAGCCCGGACAGGTAGACTAGGGACCCAGTACTTC. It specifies CASSLARTGRLGTQYF.

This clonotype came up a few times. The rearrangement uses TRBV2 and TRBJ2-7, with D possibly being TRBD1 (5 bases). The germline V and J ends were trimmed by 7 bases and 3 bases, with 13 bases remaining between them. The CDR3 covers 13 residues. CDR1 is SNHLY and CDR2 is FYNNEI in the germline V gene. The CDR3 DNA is TGTGCCAGCACCCCTCAGGGTTACTACGAGCAGTACTTC. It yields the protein CASTPQGYYEQYF.

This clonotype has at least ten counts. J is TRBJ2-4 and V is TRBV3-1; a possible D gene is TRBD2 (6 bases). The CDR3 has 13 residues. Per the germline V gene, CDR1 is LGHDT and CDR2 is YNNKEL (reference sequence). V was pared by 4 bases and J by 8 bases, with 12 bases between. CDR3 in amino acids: CASSRGGQDIQYF. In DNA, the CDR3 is TGTGCCAGCAGCCGGGGAGGCCAGGACATTCAGTACTTC.

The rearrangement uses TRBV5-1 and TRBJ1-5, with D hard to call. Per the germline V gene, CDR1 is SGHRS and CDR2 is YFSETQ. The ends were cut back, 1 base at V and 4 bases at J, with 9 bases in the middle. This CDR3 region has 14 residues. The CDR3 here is CASSLSADNQPQHF. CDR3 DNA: TGCGCCAGCAGCTTGTCGGCAGATAATCAGCCCCAGCATTTT.

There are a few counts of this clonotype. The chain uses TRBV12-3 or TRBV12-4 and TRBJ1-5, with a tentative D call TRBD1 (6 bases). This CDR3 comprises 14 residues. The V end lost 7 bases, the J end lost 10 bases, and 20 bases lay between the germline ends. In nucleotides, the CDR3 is TGTGCCAGCACTTCTCGGAGGGGGTTACTCCCCCAGCATTTT. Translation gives CASTSRRGLLPQHF.

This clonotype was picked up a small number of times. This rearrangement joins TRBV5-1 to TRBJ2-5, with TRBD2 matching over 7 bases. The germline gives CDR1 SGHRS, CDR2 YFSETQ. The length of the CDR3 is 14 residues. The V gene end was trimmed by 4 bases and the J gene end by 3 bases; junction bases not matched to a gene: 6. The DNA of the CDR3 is TGCGCCAGCAGCGTCGAACGGGGGGAAGAGACCCAGTACTTC. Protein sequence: CASSVERGEETQYF. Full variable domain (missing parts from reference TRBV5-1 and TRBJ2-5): KAGVTQTPRYLIKTRGQQVTLSCSPISGHRSVSWYQQTPGQGLQFLFEYFSETQRNKGNFPGRFSGRQFSNSRSEMNVSTLELGDSALYLCASSVERGEETQYFGPGTRLLVL.

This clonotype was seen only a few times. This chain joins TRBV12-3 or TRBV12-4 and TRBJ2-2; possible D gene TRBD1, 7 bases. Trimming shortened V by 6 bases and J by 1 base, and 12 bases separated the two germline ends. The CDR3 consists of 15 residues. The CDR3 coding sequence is TGTGCCAGCAGCGGAGGGGGCTGGAACACCGGGGAGCTGTTTTTT. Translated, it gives CASSGGGWNTGELFF.

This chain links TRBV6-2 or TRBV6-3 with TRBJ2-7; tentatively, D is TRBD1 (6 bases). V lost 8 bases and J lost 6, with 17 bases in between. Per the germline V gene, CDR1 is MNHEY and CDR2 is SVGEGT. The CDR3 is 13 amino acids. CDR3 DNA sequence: TGTGCCAGCGGCAAAGATTTGGGGGCCGAGCAGTACTTC. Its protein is CASGKDLGAEQYF.

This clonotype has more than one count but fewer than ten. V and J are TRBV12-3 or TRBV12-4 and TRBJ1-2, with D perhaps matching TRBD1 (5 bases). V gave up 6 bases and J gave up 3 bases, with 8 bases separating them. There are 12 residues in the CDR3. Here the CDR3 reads CASRRRDYGYTF. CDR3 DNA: TGTGCCAGCAGACGCAGGGACTATGGCTACACCTTC.

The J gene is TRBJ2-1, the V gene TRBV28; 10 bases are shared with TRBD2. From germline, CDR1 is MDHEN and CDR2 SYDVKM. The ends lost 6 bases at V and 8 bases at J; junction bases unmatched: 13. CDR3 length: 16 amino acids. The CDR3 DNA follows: TGTGCCAGCAGCCCTAGCGGGAGAACCATTATCGATGAGCAGTTCTTC. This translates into CASSPSGRTIIDEQFF.

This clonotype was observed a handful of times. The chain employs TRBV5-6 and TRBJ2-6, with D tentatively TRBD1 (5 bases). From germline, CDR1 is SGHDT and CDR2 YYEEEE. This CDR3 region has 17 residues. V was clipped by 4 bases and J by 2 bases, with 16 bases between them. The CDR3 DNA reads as TGTGCCAGCAGCCGAAAATTCCAGGGTGCTGGGGCCAACGTCCTGACTTTC. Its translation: CASSRKFQGAGANVLTF.

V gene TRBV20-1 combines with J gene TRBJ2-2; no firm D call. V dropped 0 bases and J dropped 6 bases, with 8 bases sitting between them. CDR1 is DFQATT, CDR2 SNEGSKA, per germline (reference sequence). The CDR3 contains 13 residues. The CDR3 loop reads CSAREFLAGELFF. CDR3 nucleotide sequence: TGCAGTGCTAGAGAGTTCCTAGCCGGGGAGCTGTTTTTT.

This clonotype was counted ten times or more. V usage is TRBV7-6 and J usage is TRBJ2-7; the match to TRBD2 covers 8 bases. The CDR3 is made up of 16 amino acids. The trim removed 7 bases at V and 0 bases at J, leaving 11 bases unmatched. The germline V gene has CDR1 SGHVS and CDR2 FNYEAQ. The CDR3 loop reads CASIKGPGGSSYEQYF. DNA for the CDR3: TGTGCCAGCATCAAAGGTCCGGGGGGGTCCTCCTACGAGCAGTACTTC.

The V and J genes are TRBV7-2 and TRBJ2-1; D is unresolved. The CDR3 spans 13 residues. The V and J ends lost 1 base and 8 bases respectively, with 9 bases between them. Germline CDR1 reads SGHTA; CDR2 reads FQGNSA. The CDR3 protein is CASSLEGIHEQFF. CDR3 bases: TGTGCCAGCAGCTTAGAGGGTATTCATGAGCAGTTCTTC.